Reported below is one TCR beta chain. Sequenced by immunoSEQ multiplex PCR; TCRdb stores in-frame clones only, minus some. The sample contains tens of thousands of clones, roughly nine tenths of which appear only once. The record originates from a study of blood T cell repertoires in COVID-19. The CDR3 totals 16 residues. Germline CDR1 reads SEHNR; CDR2 reads FQNEAQ (reference sequence). Germline trimming cut 5 bases from V and 7 bases from J; bases unmatched to any gene: 14. This receptor was identified in a man between 60 and 75 years old with acute or convalescent COVID-19. This chain links TRBV7-9 with TRBJ1-2; 9 nucleotides align to TRBD1. The material sequenced was peripheral blood. The CDR3 nucleotides read TGTGCCAGCAGCCTCATCTCGGGACAGGGTTCGTCTGGCTACACCTTC. Its translation: CASSLISGQGSSGYTF.